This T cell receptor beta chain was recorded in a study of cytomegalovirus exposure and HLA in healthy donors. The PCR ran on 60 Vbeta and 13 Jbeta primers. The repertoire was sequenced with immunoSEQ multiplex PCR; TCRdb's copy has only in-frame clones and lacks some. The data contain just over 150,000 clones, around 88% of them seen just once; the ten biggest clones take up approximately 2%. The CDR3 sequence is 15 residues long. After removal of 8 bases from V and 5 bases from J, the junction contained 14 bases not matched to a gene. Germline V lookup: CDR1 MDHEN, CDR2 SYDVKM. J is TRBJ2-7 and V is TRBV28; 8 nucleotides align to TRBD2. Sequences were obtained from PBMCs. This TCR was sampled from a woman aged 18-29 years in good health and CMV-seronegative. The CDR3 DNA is TGTGCCAGCCGGGGGGGTACTAGCGTTTATGACGAGCAGTACTTC. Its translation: CASRGGTSVYDEQYF.